This record looks at one TCR beta chain sequence and its context. The CDR3 runs 13 residues. Germline-derived CDR1 and CDR2 are MNHNS and SASEGT. The V gene end was trimmed by 6 bases and the J gene end by 2 bases; junction bases not matched to a gene: 0. This entry is derived from a study of T-cell reconstitution after alpha-beta-depleted transplantation in children. Preparation of the TCRbeta library involved a method that used unique molecular identifiers. Each CDR3 protein gets one entry after TCRdb re-called the PCR reads with MiXCR. Among 170,000 or so distinct CDR3 sequences, about 6.4% were seen once, and the ten largest hold roughly 3%.

The sequenced sample was PBMCs from the stem cell graft donor, obtained from the stem cell graft. V and J are TRBV6-1 and TRBJ2-5; 10 bases align to TRBD1. The clonotype comes from a human donor who donated a stem cell graft to a child with Wiskott-Aldrich syndrome. CDR3 nucleotide sequence: TGTGCCAGCAGGGACAGGGGGCAAGAGACCCAGTACTTC. Translation: CASRDRGQETQYF.